This note documents a single T cell receptor (beta chain) sequence. This entry is derived from a study of technical replicates of blood from a few donors. Generated by immunoSEQ multiplex PCR, the TCRdb table keeps only in-frame clones and is missing some. The sample holds about 75,000 clones; around 97% are singletons and the top ten take almost 0.3%. This CDR3 has 13 amino acids. Looked up from germline, CDR1 is MDHEN and CDR2 is SYDVKM. Deletions cut 2 bases from V and 1 base from J, with 6 bases between. The chain links TRBV28 to TRBJ2-7; D may be TRBD1 (6 bases). Sequenced input: T cells isolated from PBMCs. The sequence came from a human donor in good health. Written as DNA, the CDR3 is TGTGCCAGCAGTTTAGGACAGTCCTACGAGCAGTACTTC. Amino acid sequence: CASSLGQSYEQYF.